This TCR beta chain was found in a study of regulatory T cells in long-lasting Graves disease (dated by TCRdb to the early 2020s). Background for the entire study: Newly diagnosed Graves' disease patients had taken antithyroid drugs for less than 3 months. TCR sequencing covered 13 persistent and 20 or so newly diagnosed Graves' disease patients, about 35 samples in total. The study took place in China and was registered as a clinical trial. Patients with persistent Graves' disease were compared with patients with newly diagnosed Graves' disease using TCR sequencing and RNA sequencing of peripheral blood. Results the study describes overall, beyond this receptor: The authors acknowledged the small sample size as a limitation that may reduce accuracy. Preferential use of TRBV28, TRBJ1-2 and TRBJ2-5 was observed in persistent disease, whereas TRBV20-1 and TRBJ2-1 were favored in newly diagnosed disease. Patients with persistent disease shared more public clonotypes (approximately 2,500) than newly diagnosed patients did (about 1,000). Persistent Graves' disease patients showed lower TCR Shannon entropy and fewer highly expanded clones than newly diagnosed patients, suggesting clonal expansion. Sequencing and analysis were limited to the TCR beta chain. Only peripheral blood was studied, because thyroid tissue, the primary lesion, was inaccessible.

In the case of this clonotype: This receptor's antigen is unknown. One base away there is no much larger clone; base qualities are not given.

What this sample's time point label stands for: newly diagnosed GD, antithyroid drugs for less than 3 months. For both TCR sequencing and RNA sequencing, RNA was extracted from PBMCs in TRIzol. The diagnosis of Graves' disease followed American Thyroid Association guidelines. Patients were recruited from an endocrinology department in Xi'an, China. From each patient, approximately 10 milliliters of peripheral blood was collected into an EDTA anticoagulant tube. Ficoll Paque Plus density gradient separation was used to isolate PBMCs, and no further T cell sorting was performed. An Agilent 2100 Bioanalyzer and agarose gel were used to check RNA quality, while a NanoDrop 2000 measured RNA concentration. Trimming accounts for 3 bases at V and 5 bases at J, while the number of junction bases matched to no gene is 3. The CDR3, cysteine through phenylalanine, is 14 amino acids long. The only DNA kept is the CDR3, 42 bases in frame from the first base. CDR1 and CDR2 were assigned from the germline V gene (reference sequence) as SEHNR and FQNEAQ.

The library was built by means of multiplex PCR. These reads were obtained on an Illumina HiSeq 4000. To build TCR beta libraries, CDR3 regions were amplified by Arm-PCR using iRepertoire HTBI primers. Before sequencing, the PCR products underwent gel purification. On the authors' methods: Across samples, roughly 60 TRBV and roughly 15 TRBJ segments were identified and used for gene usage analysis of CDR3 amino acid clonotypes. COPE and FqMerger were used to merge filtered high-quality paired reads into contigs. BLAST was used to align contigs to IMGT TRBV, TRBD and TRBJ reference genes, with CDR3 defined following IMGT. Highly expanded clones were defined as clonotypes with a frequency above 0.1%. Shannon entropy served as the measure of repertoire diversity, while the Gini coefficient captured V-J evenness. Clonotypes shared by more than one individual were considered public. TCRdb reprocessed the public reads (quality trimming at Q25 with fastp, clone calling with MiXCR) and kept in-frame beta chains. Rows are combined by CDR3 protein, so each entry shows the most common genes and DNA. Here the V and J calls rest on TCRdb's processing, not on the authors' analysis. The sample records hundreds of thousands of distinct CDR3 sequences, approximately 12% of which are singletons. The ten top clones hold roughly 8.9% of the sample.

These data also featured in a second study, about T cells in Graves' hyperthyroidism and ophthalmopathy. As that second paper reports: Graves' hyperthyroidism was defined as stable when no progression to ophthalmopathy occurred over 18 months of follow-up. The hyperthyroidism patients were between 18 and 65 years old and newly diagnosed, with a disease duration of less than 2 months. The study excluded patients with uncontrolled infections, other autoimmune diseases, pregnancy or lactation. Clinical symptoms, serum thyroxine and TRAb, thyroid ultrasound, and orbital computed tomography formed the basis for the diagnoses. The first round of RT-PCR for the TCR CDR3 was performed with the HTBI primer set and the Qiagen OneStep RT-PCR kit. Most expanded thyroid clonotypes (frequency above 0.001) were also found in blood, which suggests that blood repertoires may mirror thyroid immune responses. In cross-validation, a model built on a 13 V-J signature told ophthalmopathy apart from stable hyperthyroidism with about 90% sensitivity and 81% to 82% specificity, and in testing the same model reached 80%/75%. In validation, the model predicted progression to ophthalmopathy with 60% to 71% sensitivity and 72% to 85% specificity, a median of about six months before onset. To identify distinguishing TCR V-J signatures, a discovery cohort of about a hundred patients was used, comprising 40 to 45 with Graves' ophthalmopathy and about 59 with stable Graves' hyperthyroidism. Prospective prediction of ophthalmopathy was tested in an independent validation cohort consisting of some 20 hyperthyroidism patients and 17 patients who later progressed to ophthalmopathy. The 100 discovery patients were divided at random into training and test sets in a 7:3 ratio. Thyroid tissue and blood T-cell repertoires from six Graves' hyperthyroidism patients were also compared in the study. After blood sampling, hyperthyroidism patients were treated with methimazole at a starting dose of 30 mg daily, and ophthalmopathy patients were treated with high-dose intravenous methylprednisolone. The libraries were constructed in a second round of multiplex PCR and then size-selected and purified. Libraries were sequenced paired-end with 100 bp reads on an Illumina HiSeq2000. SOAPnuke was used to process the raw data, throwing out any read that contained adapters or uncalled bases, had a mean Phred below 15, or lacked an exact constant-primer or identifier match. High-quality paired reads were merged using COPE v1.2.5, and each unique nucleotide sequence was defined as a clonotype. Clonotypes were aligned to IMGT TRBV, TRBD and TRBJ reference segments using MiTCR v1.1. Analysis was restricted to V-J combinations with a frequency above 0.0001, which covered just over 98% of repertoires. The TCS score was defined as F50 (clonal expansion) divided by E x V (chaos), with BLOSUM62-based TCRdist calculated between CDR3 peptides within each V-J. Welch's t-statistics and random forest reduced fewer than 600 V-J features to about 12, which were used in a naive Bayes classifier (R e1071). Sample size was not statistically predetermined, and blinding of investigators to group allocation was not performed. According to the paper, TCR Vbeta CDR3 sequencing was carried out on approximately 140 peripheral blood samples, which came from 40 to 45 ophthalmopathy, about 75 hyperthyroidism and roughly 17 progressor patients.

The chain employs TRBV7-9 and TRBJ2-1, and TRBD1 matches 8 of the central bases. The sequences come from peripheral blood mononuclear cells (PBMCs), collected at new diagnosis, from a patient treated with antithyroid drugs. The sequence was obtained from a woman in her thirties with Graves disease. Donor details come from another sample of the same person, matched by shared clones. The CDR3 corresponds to CASSFRTGNNEQFF. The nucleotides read TGTGCCAGCAGCTTTAGGACAGGGAACAATGAGCAGTTCTTC.